The source of this T cell receptor beta chain is a study of human T cells and chemical hapten exposure. Background on the study: Slight volume differences across pooled libraries mainly accounted for varying per-sample TCR yields.

From the RACE reads, TCRdb called clonotypes with MiXCR, one entry per CDR3 protein. The sample includes 250,000 or so distinct CDR3 sequences, approximately 8.6% of them seen just once. The CDR3 contains 15 residues. V was shortened by 6 bases and J by 0 bases, with 14 bases between the two germline ends. Per the germline V gene, CDR1 is MNHNS and CDR2 is SASEGT. The time point here: pre-sensitization, week 0. Treatment denoted: therapeutic diphenylcyclopropenone sensitization with weekly scalp DPC. This clonotype appeared a few times. This TCR was recovered from a woman aged 40 to 50 with alopecia areata. Some clones in this sample may be carry-over from other donors' samples. This chain joins TRBV6-1 and TRBJ1-1, with D maybe TRBD1 (5 bases). This specimen consisted of whole blood, obtained in connection with sensitization to the hapten diphenylcyclopropenone (DPC). CDR3 amino acids: CASRLFAGVNTEAFF. The DNA of the CDR3 is TGTGCCAGCAGACTCTTCGCGGGGGTGAACACTGAAGCTTTCTTT.